This entry concerns a single TCR beta chain. This sample is drawn from a study of blood T cell repertoires in COVID-19. Study context: Some COVID-19 samples were acute and others convalescent; all came from the United States, Italy and Spain. T cells, B-cell-depleted T cells, or PBMCs supplied cDNA or gDNA.

Methods used by the authors: How many nucleated cells were present was estimated from reference gene primer amplification. The data were produced by immunoSEQ multiplex PCR, yet TCRdb's version contains in-frame clones alone and is incomplete. The D gene and trimming were derived from the DNA, and the V and J assignments and clone size from that table. The sample shows more than 250,000 clones, about nine tenths of them seen only once. This study enrolled people aged about 18 to 100 from about 24 US geographic areas. V was pared by 6 bases and J by 0 bases, with 6 bases between. Germline V lookup: CDR1 SNHLY, CDR2 FYNNEI. The CDR3 contains 13 residues.

The chain links TRBV2 to TRBJ1-3; D gene uncertain. The receptor was isolated from a young woman who had recovered from COVID-19. Sequenced material: PBMCs or T cells enriched from blood (not recorded which). This CDR3 is CASRESSGNTIYF. The CDR3 DNA reads TGTGCCAGCAGGGAGAGCTCTGGAAACACCATATATTTT.